The 25 T cell receptor beta chains listed next were all sequenced from one sample in a study of PD-1 blockade in classical Hodgkin lymphoma. The data were produced by immunoSEQ multiplex PCR, yet TCRdb's version contains in-frame clones alone and is incomplete. The sample consists of roughly 2,000 clones, approximately 80% of them appearing once. Every patient relapsed after autologous stem cell transplantation, and brentuximab vedotin exposure varied. Specimen: peripheral blood mononuclear cells (PBMCs), collected at baseline. Receptors were obtained from a human donor with classical Hodgkin lymphoma.

The chain has TRBV19 and TRBJ2-7; D gene unclear. The CDR3 is 13 amino acids. The germline V gene encodes CDR1 LNHDA and CDR2 SQIVND (reference sequence). Trimming removed 1 base at V and 2 bases at J, with 6 bases between. The CDR3 reads CASSIASTYEQYF. The CDR3 DNA reads as TGTGCCAGTAGTATAGCTTCGACCTACGAGCAGTACTTC.

Only a few counts were recorded for this clone. The chain recombines TRBV2 with TRBJ2-7, with 7 bases that match TRBD1. Losses at the gene ends were 6 bases for V and 6 bases for J; bases not matched to a gene: 8. This CDR3 has 13 residues. CDR1 is SNHLY, CDR2 FYNNEI, per germline. The CDR3 DNA is TGTGCCAGCAGAACGGGACAGTCTACCGAGCAGTACTTC. Translated, it gives CASRTGQSTEQYF.

This clone showed up just once. This rearrangement joins TRBV5-1 to TRBJ2-2, with 8 positions matching TRBD1. The CDR3 is made up of 15 amino acids. CDR1 and CDR2 (germline): SGHRS, YFSETQ. Unmatched junction bases numbered 6, after V lost 1 base and J lost 7 bases. The CDR3 nucleotides read TGCGCCAGCAGCTTGCGACAGGGGAGTGGCGGGGAGCTGTTTTTT. This encodes CASSLRQGSGGELFF.

V usage is TRBV6-6 and J usage is TRBJ1-5, with 8 bases lining up with TRBD1. V lost 10 bases, J lost 1 base, and 6 bases stayed unmatched. Germline CDR1 is MNHNY and CDR2 is SVGAGI (reference sequence). The CDR3 is 14 amino acids. The CDR3 region has the DNA TGTGCCATCCGAGACAGGGGCAGCAATCAGCCCCAGCATTTT. Its translation: CAIRDRGSNQPQHF.

The rearrangement uses TRBV5-5 and TRBJ1-2, with 7 positions matching TRBD1. The germline V gene encodes CDR1 SGHKS and CDR2 YYEKEE (reference sequence). This CDR3 has 15 amino acids. J gave up 3 bases and V 1 base, and 6 bases lay outside the gene matches. The CDR3: CASSLRTGDDYGYTF. CDR3 bases: TGTGCCAGCAGCTTGCGTACAGGGGATGACTATGGCTACACCTTC.

This clone was detected only once. V and J are TRBV4-3 and TRBJ1-2; no reliable D call. The CDR3 extends over 17 amino acids. With 6 bases removed from V and 3 bases from J, the gap between germline ends came to 23 bases. The germline gives CDR1 LGHNA, CDR2 YSLEER. The CDR3 bases are TGCGCCAGCAGTGAAACTGCCATTCGGAGCGTCGACTATGGCTACACCTTC. Its translation: CASSETAIRSVDYGYTF.

In its sample, this clone was seen once. The rearrangement links TRBV6-1 to TRBJ1-2; D gene unclear. Looked up from germline, CDR1 is MNHNS and CDR2 is SASEGT. The germline V and J ends were trimmed by 5 bases and 8 bases, with 12 bases remaining between them. CDR3 length equals 12 residues. The CDR3 sequence is CASSKTDGGYTF. DNA for the CDR3: TGTGCCAGCAGTAAGACGGACGGGGGCTACACCTTC.

The chain employs TRBV10-3 and TRBJ2-5; 10 bases are shared with TRBD2. In germline, CDR1 is ENHRY, CDR2 SYGVKD. The CDR3 is 18 residues long. V shed 10 bases, J shed 0 bases, and the junction held 17 bases outside the gene matches. This CDR3 is CATETSSGGSSHQETQYF. The DNA for the CDR3 is TGTGCCACCGAGACCTCTAGCGGGGGATCGTCCCACCAAGAGACCCAGTACTTC.

The CDR3 DNA reads as TGCGCCAGCAGCCAAGATGGTCCCCGGGACACCGAGAACACTGAAGCTTTCTTT. This codes for CASSQDGPRDTENTEAFF. This chain links TRBV4-3 with TRBJ1-1; D possibly corresponds to TRBD1 (6 bases). The V gene's germline CDR1 is LGHNA and CDR2 YSLEER. The CDR3 runs to 18 residues. Trimming stripped 0 bases from V and 1 base from J, with 18 bases between.

The V call is TRBV6-4, the J call TRBJ1-2; perhaps TRBD1 as D (6 bases). The CDR3 is 16 amino acids. The V end was cut by 2 bases, the J end by 8 bases, with 21 bases between. Germline loops: CDR1 MRHNA, CDR2 SNTAGT. DNA of the CDR3: TGTGCCAGCAGTGACACCGGACAGACACCACATGCGGGCTACACCTTC. Translation: CASSDTGQTPHAGYTF.

The V call is TRBV7-8, the J call TRBJ2-6, with D uncertain. Per germline, CDR1 SGHVS and CDR2 FQNEAQ. This CDR3 is 13 amino acids long. V lost 7 bases and J 1 base, leaving 5 bases between the germline ends. CDR3 in amino acids: CASKASGANVLTF. The CDR3 DNA reads as TGTGCCAGCAAGGCGTCTGGGGCCAACGTCCTGACTTTC.

The rearrangement joins TRBV5-1 to TRBJ2-2; possible D gene TRBD1, 5 bases. Looked up from germline, CDR1 is SGHRS and CDR2 is YFSETQ. V dropped 2 bases and J dropped 1 base, with 6 bases sitting between them. CDR3 length equals 14 residues. The CDR3 DNA is TGCGCCAGCAGCTTCACAGGGAACACCGGGGAGCTGTTTTTT. Translating it yields CASSFTGNTGELFF.

This clone has just a few counts. The V call is TRBV2, the J call TRBJ1-2; tentatively, D is TRBD1 (5 bases). Germline V gene sequence: CDR1 SNHLY, CDR2 FYNNEI. V was cut by 0 bases and J by 2 bases, with 7 bases left in between. The CDR3 spans 14 residues. The CDR3: CASSEAGGNYGYTF. CDR3 bases: TGTGCCAGCAGTGAAGCTGGGGGGAACTATGGCTACACCTTC.

V and J are TRBV9 and TRBJ1-5, with a tentative D call TRBD1 (5 bases). Trimming removed 0 bases at V and 5 bases at J, with 12 bases between. Per germline, CDR1 SGDLS and CDR2 YYNGEE. The CDR3 runs 15 residues. In DNA, the CDR3 is TGTGCCAGCAGCGTAGATGGGTTGGGGGATCAGCCCCAGCATTTT. It codes for CASSVDGLGDQPQHF.

This sequence joins TRBV4-3 and TRBJ2-7, with a tentative D call TRBD1 (6 bases). Between the trimmed V and J ends, which lost 0 bases and 3 bases, there was a span of 9 bases. Per the germline V gene, CDR1 is LGHNA and CDR2 is YSLEER. CDR3 length equals 14 residues. The DNA of the CDR3 is TGCGCCAGCAGCCAAGATAAACAGGGCTACGAGCAGTACTTC. Protein: CASSQDKQGYEQYF.

The rearrangement joins TRBV5-8 to TRBJ1-5; D uncertain. This CDR3 has 16 amino acids. V lost 6 bases and J 3 bases, leaving 19 bases between the germline ends. Germline V gene data show CDR1 as SGHTS and CDR2 as YDEGEE. Here the CDR3 DNA reads TGTGCCAGCACCCTTGGGGATAGGGTCGACAATCAGCCCCAGCATTTT. Residues: CASTLGDRVDNQPQHF.

The V call is TRBV6-5, the J call TRBJ1-2, with a tentative D call TRBD1 (6 bases). Trimming left V 4 bases short and J 7 bases short, with 16 bases between. CDR1 is MNHEY, CDR2 SVGAGI, per germline. There are 14 residues in the CDR3. The CDR3 is CASSFSSPGVGYTF. The CDR3 DNA reads as TGTGCCAGCAGTTTTTCGAGCCCAGGGGTTGGCTACACCTTC.

This clone came up once. This chain uses TRBV18 with TRBJ2-5; TRBD1 matches at 7 bases. The CDR3 length is 14 residues. Germline V gene lookup returns CDR1 KGHSH and CDR2 LQKENI. V trimming: 8 bases; J trimming: 0 bases; junction bases outside the gene matches: 6. This CDR3 is CASTVDRYQETQYF. The CDR3 bases are TGTGCCAGCACCGTGGACAGGTACCAAGAGACCCAGTACTTC.

V usage is TRBV6-4 and J usage is TRBJ1-2; TRBD1 aligns across 7 bases. Per germline, CDR1 MRHNA and CDR2 SNTAGT. This CDR3 contains 16 residues. The V segment lost 0 bases and the J segment 5 bases; nucleotides outside the gene matches: 9. The CDR3 bases are TGTGCCAGCAGTGACTCGACAGGGTTTGATTCGTATGGCTACACCTTC. As protein: CASSDSTGFDSYGYTF.

J is TRBJ2-3 and V is TRBV7-3; TRBD2 matches 9 bases. Per the germline V gene, CDR1 is SGHTA and CDR2 is FQGTGA. This CDR3 is 15 amino acids long. The ends lost 2 bases at V and 6 bases at J; junction bases unmatched: 6. DNA of the CDR3: TGTGCCAGCAGCTTAGGAAGCGGGGGGTTTGATACGCAGTATTTT. This translates into CASSLGSGGFDTQYF.

The genes are TRBV7-2 and TRBJ2-6; perhaps TRBD1 as D (5 bases). The CDR3 covers 15 residues. The germline CDR1 and CDR2 sequences are SGHTA and FQGNSA. The ends were cut back, 3 bases at V and 3 bases at J, with 9 bases in the middle. The CDR3 region is CASSFSQGGANVLTF. The CDR3 DNA follows: TGTGCCAGCAGCTTCAGCCAGGGTGGGGCCAACGTCCTGACTTTC.

V gene TRBV13 combines with J gene TRBJ1-6; TRBD1 aligns across 7 bases. The CDR3 is 15 amino acids. Germline trimming cut 1 base from V and 10 bases from J; bases unmatched to any gene: 7. The germline V gene encodes CDR1 PRHDT and CDR2 FYEKMQ (reference sequence). The CDR3 spells CASSLEGALESPLHF. The CDR3 DNA is TGTGCCAGCAGCTTAGAGGGGGCCCTTGAATCACCCCTCCACTTT.

This clone occurred a few times. The CDR3 is CASTKQGNGANVLTF. CDR3 bases: TGTGCCAGCACCAAGCAGGGGAATGGGGCCAACGTCCTGACTTTC. The chain has TRBV6-6 and TRBJ2-6, with TRBD1 as a possible D gene (6 bases). With 7 bases removed from V and 3 bases from J, the gap between germline ends came to 13 bases. The CDR3 is made up of 15 amino acids. Germline-derived CDR1 and CDR2 are MNHNY and SVGAGI (reference sequence).

This clone was seen a few times. This chain connects TRBV6-1 to TRBJ1-3; D is possibly TRBD1 (5 bases). The CDR3 length is 15 residues. Trimming cost V 6 bases and J 0 bases, with 12 bases left between them. The germline V gene encodes CDR1 MNHNS and CDR2 SASEGT. CDR3 loop: CASRGGSDSGNTIYF. The CDR3 DNA is TGTGCCAGCAGGGGGGGATCTGACTCTGGAAACACCATATATTTT.

This rearrangement joins TRBV19 to TRBJ2-1; D is possibly TRBD1 or TRBD2 (6 bases each). The CDR3 loop spans 18 amino acids. Germline-derived CDR1 and CDR2 are LNHDA and SQIVND (reference sequence). V was clipped by 1 base and J by 5 bases, with 21 bases between them. The CDR3 sequence: CASSIVGGSGARHNEQFF. CDR3 nucleotide sequence: TGTGCCAGTAGTATAGTCGGGGGCTCCGGTGCTAGACACAATGAGCAGTTCTTC.